These T cell receptor beta chains were read from a single sample in a study of blood T cells in healthy people across ages. MiXCR, run by TCRdb on the 5' RACE reads, gives a single entry per CDR3 protein. The sample carries hundreds of thousands of distinct CDR3 sequences, 58% recorded once. Sample: blood. Receptor source: a man aged 60-69 years in good health. The CDR3 runs from the conserved cysteine through the conserved F or W. The D gene is left open where the match is weak. Not all rows give a size; the values are once, few, many and, for expanded clones, a class.

cdr3_aa cdr3_nt j_call d_call cdr3_length clone_size v_call
CATSRGRGTEAFF TGTGCCACCAGCAGAGGCAGGGGCACTGAAGCTTTCTTT TRBJ1-1 NA 13 NA TRBV15
CASSDGAEQFF TGTGCCAGCTCGGATGGGGCTGAGCAGTTCTTC TRBJ2-1 NA 11 NA TRBV6-2/TRBV6-3
CASSLGYPLQTQYF TGTGCCAGCAGCTTAGGGTACCCCCTGCAAACCCAGTACTTC TRBJ2-5 NA 14 few TRBV11-2
CACSSGTGDYNEQFF TGCGCCTGCTCTTCTGGGACAGGGGACTACAATGAGCAGTTCTTC TRBJ2-1 TRBD1 15 NA TRBV5-1
CASSLQGGEFTDTQYF TGCGCCAGCAGCTTACAGGGTGGAGAGTTCACAGATACGCAGTATTTT TRBJ2-3 NA 16 NA TRBV5-1
CASSSDRGQKTQYF TGTGCCAGCAGTTCAGACAGGGGGCAAAAGACCCAGTACTTC TRBJ2-5 TRBD1 14 NA TRBV27
CATTQYEQYF TGTGCCACCACCCAATACGAGCAGTACTTC TRBJ2-7 NA 10 NA TRBV24-1
CASSDASGANVLTF TGTGCCAGCAGTGACGCGTCTGGGGCCAACGTCCTGACTTTC TRBJ2-6 NA 14 NA TRBV2
CASRGPDRGGYGYTF TGTGCCAGCAGGGGACCGGACAGGGGTGGATATGGCTACACCTTC TRBJ1-2 TRBD1 15 NA TRBV2
CASSPATTVQETQYF TGTGCCAGCTCACCAGCTACTACCGTCCAAGAGACCCAGTACTTC TRBJ2-5 NA 15 NA TRBV18
CASSEHQQYF TGTGCCAGCAGTGAACACCAGCAGTACTTC TRBJ2-7 NA 10 NA TRBV6-1